The sequence of this TCR beta chain was determined in a study of OX40 agonist ivuxolimab in advanced cancers. Data came from immunoSEQ multiplex PCR; TCRdb stores just in-frame clones and leaves some out. The top ten clones hold around 1.7% of a sample with approximately 77,000 clones, under 95% of them seen once. Trimming cost V 0 bases and J 6 bases, with 7 bases left between them. CDR1 is SGHRS, CDR2 YFSETQ, per germline. The CDR3 is made up of 14 amino acids. This clone was counted once. The rearrangement links TRBV5-1 to TRBJ1-6, with D unclear. Sequencing used CD4+ or CD8+ T cells sorted from blood, obtained in a trial of the OX40 agonist ivuxolimab. The source is an adult with an advanced solid tumor such as melanoma, head and neck, liver or kidney cancer. The CDR3 nucleotides read TGCGCCAGCAGCTTGGAGCAGATTAATTCACCCCTCCACTTT. Its translation: CASSLEQINSPLHF.